The clone carrying this T cell receptor beta chain appeared many times. Its antigen is undetermined. The V gene's germline CDR1 is SGDLS and CDR2 YYNGEE. V shed 3 bases, J shed 7 bases, and the junction held 5 bases outside the gene matches. This CDR3 is built from 15 residues. As the template, RNA transcripts were used to amplify TCR beta CDR3 regions. The authors performed first-round RT-PCR with HTBI primers and then a second-round multiplex PCR. TCRdb reprocessed the multiplex PCR reads with MiXCR, giving one entry per CDR3 protein. The sample shows about 700,000 distinct CDR3 sequences, 35% to 50% of them seen only once. The study enrolled ophthalmopathy donors with moderate-to-severe activity, CAS ≥3, NOSPECS ≥4 and duration under 3 months. The sample comes from a study of Graves' ophthalmopathy and Graves' hyperthyroidism. Findings and caveats of the study: Ophthalmopathy progression cases were predicted by the model with approximately 70% sensitivity and 72.22% specificity. Using 13 signatures, a model distinguished ophthalmopathy from stable hyperthyroidism, reaching around 86% sensitivity and 81.08% specificity. The authors also found most expanded thyroid clonotypes above 0.001 frequency in blood.

Material: peripheral blood. The rearrangement joins TRBV9 to TRBJ1-6, with 9 bases aligning to TRBD1. The TCR originated in an adult man with Graves' ophthalmopathy. This CDR3 is CASSAGTGTNSPLHF. The DNA of the CDR3 is TGTGCCAGCAGCGCCGGGACAGGGACCAATTCACCCCTCCACTTT.